The source of this T cell receptor (beta chain) is a study of T cell repertoires in cytomegalovirus infection. On the study more broadly: From public TCR beta signatures came an indication of both CMV infection and matching HLA type.

The length of the CDR3 is 16 residues. The V and J ends lost 2 bases and 3 bases respectively, with 16 bases between them. Germline values: CDR1 LGHNA, CDR2 YSLEER. Comments on this clonotype: Its antigen is not identified.

TCRdb redid the calling of the reads with MiXCR, one entry per CDR3 protein. The repertoire holds under 800,000 distinct CDR3 sequences, with 20% to 25% as singletons. Findings and caveats of the study: Using cumulative public TCR beta family frequency, the authors identified those who carried CMV together with the relevant HLA. HLA-C-restricted CMV-specific TCR beta clonotypes were dominant in the ex vivo response.

The receptor was derived from a human donor in good health (CMV status not recorded). Some clones in this sample may be carry-over from other donors' samples. The material sequenced was CD8+ T cells from PBMCs. This chain uses TRBV4-3 with TRBJ2-5; no clear D. For the CDR3, the DNA is TGCGCCAGCAGCCAAAGACTGAGGAATAGGGAAGAGACCCAGTACTTC. It specifies CASSQRLRNREETQYF.